The rows below give T cell receptor beta chains drawn from one sample of a study of persistence of HIV-infected CD4 T cells. The protocol was immunoSEQ multiplex PCR, while the TCRdb copy is restricted to in-frame clones and leaves out a portion. The sample shows nearly 20,000 clones, roughly two thirds of them seen only once. These receptors' targets are unknown. The input for sequencing was CD4+ T cells sorted from PBMCs after 18-hour stimulation, taken from a patient who received antiretroviral therapy. The receptors come from an adult woman with HIV who was CMV-seropositive. The CDR3 runs from the conserved cysteine through the conserved F or W. D genes are given only for firm matches.

CASSSPGIGEQYF TRBJ2-7 - TRBV6-5 13
CASSLAVAGNTIYF TRBJ1-3 - TRBV5-1 14
CASSELQREREQYF TRBJ2-7 - TRBV6-1 14
CASSLQGFPTNPAEAFF TRBJ1-1 - TRBV5-1 17
CASNQGGGELFF TRBJ2-2 - TRBV7-3 12
CASSLAVARHGYTF TRBJ1-2 - TRBV5-1 14
CASSLGQGNYEQYF TRBJ2-7 TRBD1 TRBV7-9 14
CASSLVSGGATDTQYF TRBJ2-3 TRBD2 TRBV5-4 16
CASSINGPSGGVTDTQYF TRBJ2-3 TRBD2 TRBV19 18
CASSPPATDTQYF TRBJ2-3 - TRBV19 13
CASRKRGNTDTQYF TRBJ2-3 TRBD2 TRBV28 14
CASSPAGDRGYTF TRBJ1-2 - TRBV7-2 13
CASSARVDTEAFF TRBJ1-1 - TRBV9 13
CASSLVKRVESSYNEQFF TRBJ2-1 - TRBV5-5 18
CASSQDLNYGYTF TRBJ1-2 - TRBV11-2 13
CASSPAGGAKNIQYF TRBJ2-4 TRBD2 TRBV5-4 15
CAWSRGSSGNTIYF TRBJ1-3 - TRBV30 14
CASSLAGQAQAFF TRBJ1-1 TRBD1 TRBV7-6 13
CSVESQRYEQYF TRBJ2-7 - TRBV29-1 12
CASSQESQHTYSGNTIYF TRBJ1-3 - TRBV4-1 18
CASHLGQGGGYTF TRBJ1-2 - TRBV19 13
CASSAMWDRRSAYTF TRBJ1-2 TRBD1 TRBV25-1 15
CASTALRESTEAFF TRBJ1-1 - TRBV6-5 14
CATSRAGTSNQPQHF TRBJ1-5 - TRBV24-1 15
CASSQDLDRVIWAKNIQYF TRBJ2-4 TRBD1 TRBV4-2 19
CARSLATSGGNEQFF TRBJ2-1 - TRBV7-5 15
CATDRGSNQPQHF TRBJ1-5 TRBD1 TRBV6-5 13
CASSLDSSVDTQYF TRBJ2-3 - TRBV11-3 14
CASSLQQAGNQPQHF TRBJ1-5 - TRBV7-2 15
CASSQTGMMGYTF TRBJ1-2 - TRBV5-1 13
CASNTPVAPNTEAFF TRBJ1-1 - TRBV19 15
CASSPTDSLGEQYF TRBJ2-7 - TRBV5-1 14
CASSPTSGDTDTQYF TRBJ2-3 TRBD2 TRBV4-2 15